This TCR beta chain is from a study of blood T cell repertoires in COVID-19. Turning to the study itself: The United States, Italy and Spain supplied acute and convalescent COVID-19 samples.

The CDR3 has 14 amino acids. Germline values: CDR1 MNHNS, CDR2 SASEGT. V lost 1 base and J 4 bases, leaving 10 bases between the germline ends. Data came from immunoSEQ multiplex PCR; TCRdb stores just in-frame clones and leaves some out. The sample lists 300,000 to 400,000 clones, 80% to 90% occurring once. V and J are TRBV6-1 and TRBJ1-2; D is ambiguous. Sequencing was carried out using PBMCs or T cells enriched from blood (not recorded which). The TCR originated in a woman in her thirties or forties with acute COVID-19. CDR3 protein: CASSEDSGGYGYTF. The CDR3 DNA reads TGTGCCAGCAGTGAAGACAGCGGAGGCTATGGCTACACCTTC.